This TCR beta chain is drawn from a study of T cells expressing NK-cell markers. Study background: Sequencing of TCR beta repertoires drew on sorted CD3+CD56+NKG2C+, CD3+CD56+NKG2C- and CD3+CD56-NKG2C+ T cells. Study results and caveats: Expanded NKG2C+ T cell clones had unclear HCMV specificity. Of the CD8+ T cell pool in several donors, roughly 1.0-8% was accounted for by dominant NKG2C+ clonotypes.

TCRdb reanalyzed the 5' RACE reads, giving one entry per CDR3 protein sequence and no DNA. This sample's table has under 600,000 distinct CDR3 sequences. CDR3 length: 17 amino acids. Germline-derived CDR1 and CDR2 are DFQATT and SNEGSKA (reference sequence). As concerns this clonotype: Its antigen is unknown.

The receptor's source is a woman aged 50 to 60 in good health. The rearrangement links TRBV20-1 to TRBJ1-5; TCRdb reports TRBD1, a call that lacks DNA to check it against. Specimen: blood T cells: a sorted CD56 or NKG2C T cell subset, CD4+ or CD8+ T cells, or bulk PBMC T cells (not recorded which). This CDR3 reads CSARERAQGGAGQPQHF.